This entry features one T cell receptor beta chain sequence. The repertoire was sequenced with immunoSEQ multiplex PCR; TCRdb's copy has only in-frame clones and lacks some. The table has a few hundred thousand clones, approximately 90% seen once. Germline lookup yields CDR1 MNHEY and CDR2 SVGAGI. V was clipped by 4 bases and J by 3 bases; unmatched bases: 6. The CDR3 spans 15 residues. The data stem from a study of blood T cell repertoires in COVID-19. Overall study context: PBMCs, B-cell-depleted T cells, or T cells were the source of the cDNA or gDNA that made up the material.

The sequenced material came from peripheral blood. The V call is TRBV6-5, the J call TRBJ2-3; 8 bases are a match to TRBD2. The source is a woman aged 45-65 years with COVID-19, enrolled during active disease. The CDR3 DNA follows: TGTGCCAGCAGTTCGGGGGGGGCTGCAACAGATACGCAGTATTTT. As protein: CASSSGGAATDTQYF.